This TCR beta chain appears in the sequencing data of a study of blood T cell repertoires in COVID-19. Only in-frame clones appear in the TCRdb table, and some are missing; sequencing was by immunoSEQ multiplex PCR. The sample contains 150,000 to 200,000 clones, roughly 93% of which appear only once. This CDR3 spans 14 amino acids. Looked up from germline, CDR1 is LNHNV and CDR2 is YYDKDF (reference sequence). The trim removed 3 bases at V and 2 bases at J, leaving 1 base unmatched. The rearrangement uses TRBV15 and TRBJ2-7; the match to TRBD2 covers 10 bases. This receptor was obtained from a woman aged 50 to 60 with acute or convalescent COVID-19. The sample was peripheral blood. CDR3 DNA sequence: TGTGCCACCAGCAGCACTAGCGGGACCTACGAGCAGTACTTC. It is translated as CATSSTSGTYEQYF.